These 27 T cell receptor beta chains were sequenced from one sample in a study of a mutant IDH1 vaccine in newly diagnosed glioma. Time point: baseline, week 1 (first vaccination visit). Documented treatment: pre-vaccination baseline after standard-of-care therapy. Assay used: immunoSEQ multiplex PCR; TCRdb lists only in-frame clones, some missing. The data show just under 95,000 clones, about 83% seen once. The sequencing used PBMCs, collected from a glioma patient treated with radiotherapy, temozolomide or both. The receptor set was obtained from a woman between 50 and 59 years old with glioma.

This chain connects TRBV19 to TRBJ1-2; TRBD1 is a possible D gene (6 bases). V was trimmed by 5 bases and J by 2 bases, leaving 9 bases between them. CDR1 is LNHDA and CDR2 is SQIVND in the germline V gene (reference sequence). CDR3 size: 13 residues. The CDR3 region has the DNA TGTGCCAGTAGTGGCGACAGGAACTATGGCTACACCTTC. Protein: CASSGDRNYGYTF.

V gene TRBV7-9 combines with J gene TRBJ1-1; no clear D gene. The germline V gene encodes CDR1 SEHNR and CDR2 FQNEAQ (reference sequence). V was cut by 1 base and J by 3 bases, with 9 bases left in between. This CDR3 contains 14 residues. The CDR3 nucleotides are TGTGCCAGCAGCTTAGTGGGAATTGACACTGAAGCTTTCTTT. This encodes CASSLVGIDTEAFF.

This chain uses TRBV27 with TRBJ1-5, with unresolved D. Germline CDR1 and CDR2: MNHEY and SMNVEV (reference sequence). V was trimmed by 5 bases and J by 0 bases, leaving 11 bases between them. There are 15 residues in the CDR3. DNA of the CDR3: TGTGCCAGCAGTCCCAAAGCACGTAGCAATCAGCCCCAGCATTTT. Translated: CASSPKARSNQPQHF.

CDR3 coding DNA: TGTGCCACCCAGCCGGACCGGGACCCTTATCAGCCCCAGCATTTT. Translating gives CATQPDRDPYQPQHF. This rearrangement joins TRBV7-2 to TRBJ1-5; the D gene is possibly TRBD1 (5 bases). This CDR3 comprises 15 residues. Germline CDR1 is SGHTA and CDR2 is FQGNSA. V was trimmed by 10 bases and J by 5 bases, leaving 21 bases between them.

A single count supports this clone. The V call is TRBV27, the J call TRBJ1-2; 9 bases fit TRBD1. The CDR3 contains 15 residues. Germline V gene lookup returns CDR1 MNHEY and CDR2 SMNVEV (reference sequence). V lost 0 bases to trimming and J lost 4 bases; unmatched junction nucleotides: 3. DNA for the CDR3: TGTGCCAGCAGTTTATCCCGGACAGGGGTCTATGGCTACACCTTC. Protein product: CASSLSRTGVYGYTF.

The V and J genes are TRBV6-4 and TRBJ2-1, with TRBD1 matching 9 bases. Trimming removed 4 bases from V and 7 bases from J; junction bases left unmatched: 11. Germline V gene lookup returns CDR1 MRHNA and CDR2 SNTAGT. The CDR3 length is 16 residues. For the CDR3, the DNA is TGTGCCAGCAGTGCTACCTCGGGACAGGGAGGGAATGAGCAGTTCTTC. It is translated as CASSATSGQGGNEQFF.

V and J are TRBV2 and TRBJ2-7; 7 positions agree with TRBD1. The junction had 7 bases not matched to a gene; V was cut back by 3 bases and J by 2 bases. This CDR3 region has 15 residues. Germline values: CDR1 SNHLY, CDR2 FYNNEI. The CDR3 reads CASSEGQPPAYEQYF. CDR3 sequence (DNA): TGTGCCAGCAGTGAGGGACAGCCTCCAGCCTACGAGCAGTACTTC.

This chain links TRBV5-1 with TRBJ1-2; 7 nucleotides line up with TRBD1. Germline-derived CDR1 and CDR2 are SGHRS and YFSETQ. J was trimmed by 8 bases and V by 0 bases; bases with no gene match: 10. This CDR3 has 15 amino acids. CDR3: CASSLDHRGVGGYTF. The CDR3 region has the DNA TGCGCCAGCAGCTTGGATCACAGGGGAGTGGGAGGCTACACCTTC.

The chain has TRBV9 and TRBJ1-2; no reliable D call. Germline V gives CDR1 SGDLS, CDR2 YYNGEE. The CDR3 loop spans 13 amino acids. Trimming pared 3 bases from V and 8 bases from J, leaving 14 bases between. The CDR3: CASSADGWGGYTF. The CDR3 DNA reads as TGTGCCAGCAGCGCGGACGGATGGGGAGGCTACACCTTC.

This clone was detected a few times. This sample includes further DNA sequences coding for the same CDR3. The J gene is TRBJ2-1, the V gene TRBV6-5; maybe TRBD2 (5 bases). This CDR3 contains 12 residues. From germline, CDR1 is MNHEY and CDR2 SVGAGI. The V end lost 2 bases, the J end lost 8 bases, and 7 bases lay between the germline ends. This chain's CDR3 is CASSYRGDEQFF. The CDR3 DNA reads as TGTGCCAGCAGTTACCGGGGTGATGAGCAGTTCTTC.

The J gene is TRBJ1-2, the V gene TRBV5-6, with a tentative D call TRBD1 (6 bases). Germline values: CDR1 SGHDT, CDR2 YYEEEE. V lost 0 bases, J lost 3 bases, and 6 bases lay in between. The CDR3 extends over 13 amino acids. In nucleotides, the CDR3 is TGTGCCAGCAGCTTGGGGACAGACTATGGCTACACCTTC. It translates to CASSLGTDYGYTF.

The CDR3 region is CASSQVAGFTEAFF. In DNA form, the CDR3 reads TGTGCCAGCAGCCAAGTTGCAGGGTTCACTGAAGCTTTCTTT. The rearrangement links TRBV14 to TRBJ1-1; maybe TRBD1 (5 bases). Trimming pared 1 base from V and 4 bases from J, leaving 10 bases between. The CDR3 is 14 residues long. Germline V gene sequence: CDR1 SGHDN, CDR2 FVKESK.

The rearrangement links TRBV27 to TRBJ2-6; D possibly corresponds to TRBD1 (6 bases). Trimming shortened V by 7 bases and J by 4 bases, and 14 bases separated the two germline ends. The CDR3 is 15 amino acids. Germline CDR1 and CDR2: MNHEY and SMNVEV (reference sequence). CDR3: CASTLGGAGANVLTF. Here the CDR3 DNA reads TGTGCCAGCACCCTAGGGGGAGCCGGGGCCAACGTCCTGACTTTC. The full variable domain, in which reference TRBV27 and TRBJ2-6 provide the parts outside the CDR3, is EAQVTQNPRYLITVTGKKLTVTCSQNMNHEYMSWYRQDPGLGLRQIYYSMNVEVTDKGDVPEGYKVSRKEKRNFPLILESPSPNQTSLYFCASTLGGAGANVLTFGAGSRLTVL.

The chain combines TRBV7-2 with TRBJ2-5, with D perhaps matching TRBD1 (5 bases). CDR1 is SGHTA, CDR2 FQGNSA, per germline. This CDR3 has 14 residues. Between the trimmed V and J ends, which lost 5 bases and 4 bases, there was a span of 14 bases. The CDR3 sequence: CASSPTLGLETQYF. In DNA form, the CDR3 reads TGTGCCAGCAGCCCCACCCTGGGGCTAGAGACCCAGTACTTC.

This clone showed up just a few times. This chain links TRBV5-5 with TRBJ1-6; TRBD1 might be the D (5 bases). The V gene's germline CDR1 is SGHKS and CDR2 YYEKEE (reference sequence). Trimming took 1 base from V and 7 from J, leaving 12 bases between them. CDR3 length: 15 amino acids. CDR3 sequence (DNA): TGTGCCAGCAGCTTGAGCCAGGGTTTGAATTCACCCCTCCACTTT. This sequence encodes CASSLSQGLNSPLHF.

The gene calls are TRBV11-3 and TRBJ2-2; D uncertain. V was pared by 8 bases and J by 0 bases, with 10 bases between. The CDR3 loop spans 14 amino acids. Per the germline V gene, CDR1 is SGHNT and CDR2 is YENEEA. CDR3 residues: CASSSGPNTGELFF. The DNA for the CDR3 is TGTGCCAGCTCCTCGGGCCCGAACACCGGGGAGCTGTTTTTT.

This sequence joins TRBV2 and TRBJ2-7, with 7 bases that match TRBD2. V lost 10 bases to trimming and J lost 7 bases; unmatched junction nucleotides: 10. Germline CDR1 is SNHLY and CDR2 is FYNNEI. CDR3 length: 12 amino acids. The CDR3 sequence is CATIARGWEQYF. In DNA form, the CDR3 reads TGTGCCACAATAGCGCGGGGGTGGGAGCAGTACTTC.

The gene calls are TRBV11-1 and TRBJ2-2, with 9 bases that match TRBD2. Per the germline V gene, CDR1 is SGHAT and CDR2 is FQDESV (reference sequence). Trimming cost V 4 bases and J 1 base; bases outside gene matches: 7. The CDR3 totals 17 residues. CDR3 DNA sequence: TGTGCCAGCAGCTCGTTGGCGGGGGGGTTGAACACCGGGGAGCTGTTTTTT. It is translated as CASSSLAGGLNTGELFF. The variable domain in full, completed from reference TRBV11-1 and TRBJ2-2, reads EAEVAQSPRYKITEKSQAVAFWCDPISGHATLYWYRQILGQGPELLVQFQDESVVDDSQLPKDRFSAERLKGVDSTLKIQPAELGDSAMYLCASSSLAGGLNTGELFFGEGSRLTVL.

The V gene is TRBV6-5, the J gene TRBJ2-7; TRBD1 matches at 9 bases. There are 15 residues in the CDR3. Germline V lookup: CDR1 MNHEY, CDR2 SVGAGI. The V segment lost 2 bases and the J segment 4 bases; nucleotides outside the gene matches: 6. The CDR3 reads CASSYLTGGKYEQYF. CDR3 nucleotide sequence: TGTGCCAGCAGTTACCTTACAGGGGGCAAATACGAGCAGTACTTC.

This sequence joins TRBV7-9 and TRBJ2-1; 11 bases line up with TRBD1. Trimming took 6 bases from V and 8 from J; bases not matched to a gene: 9. The germline CDR1 and CDR2 sequences are SEHNR and FQNEAQ (reference sequence). CDR3 size: 15 residues. In DNA, the CDR3 is TGTGCCAGCAGAAGAGGACAGGGGGCGCGGGATGAGCAGTTCTTC. It translates to CASRRGQGARDEQFF.

As to this clone: Other DNA variants within this sample encode the same CDR3. The chain's CDR3 is CASSLEGSGNTIYF. As DNA, the CDR3 is TGCGCCAGCAGCTTGGAGGGTTCTGGAAACACCATATATTTT. The gene calls are TRBV5-1 and TRBJ1-3; D is uncertain. V shed 0 bases and J shed 1 base, with 5 bases lying between them. CDR3 size: 14 residues. Germline lookup yields CDR1 SGHRS and CDR2 YFSETQ.

This chain links TRBV28 with TRBJ2-7; D not certain. The length of the CDR3 is 12 residues. The V gene lost 4 bases and the J gene lost 4 bases, with 8 bases spanning the gap. CDR1 MDHEN and CDR2 SYDVKM come from the germline V gene. This chain's CDR3 is CASSSPGYEQYF. The CDR3 DNA reads as TGTGCCAGCAGTTCCCCAGGTTACGAGCAGTACTTC.

This clone was seen only a few times. The chain recombines TRBV29-1 with TRBJ2-5; maybe TRBD2 (6 bases). Germline V lookup: CDR1 SQVTM, CDR2 ANQGSEA. CDR3 length equals 15 residues. V was pared by 4 bases and J by 5 bases, with 20 bases between. The CDR3 sequence is CSVVPLGEVQETQYF. The CDR3 DNA sequence: TGCAGCGTTGTACCCCTCGGGGAGGTCCAGGAGACCCAGTACTTC.

This chain connects TRBV20-1 to TRBJ1-1; D uncertain. CDR1 and CDR2 from the germline V gene are DFQATT and SNEGSKA (reference sequence). Trimming removed 3 bases from V and 6 bases from J, with 8 bases in between. CDR3 length: 11 amino acids. CDR3 loop: CSASPLAEAFF. CDR3 bases: TGCAGTGCTAGCCCTCTAGCTGAAGCTTTCTTT.

The chain uses TRBV6-1 and TRBJ2-7; D gene ambiguous. Between the trimmed V and J ends, which lost 4 bases and 1 base, there was a span of 17 bases. Germline assignment: CDR1 MNHNS and CDR2 SASEGT. The CDR3 is made up of 16 amino acids. CDR3 amino acids: CASSADLLTVSYEQYF. The CDR3 DNA is TGTGCCAGCAGTGCCGACCTCTTAACAGTTTCCTACGAGCAGTACTTC.

J is TRBJ1-1 and V is TRBV6-1, with D possibly TRBD1 on 5 matching bases. V gave up 5 bases and J gave up 5 bases, with 9 bases separating them. The CDR3 is 12 amino acids. CDR1 is MNHNS, CDR2 SASEGT, per germline. As DNA, the CDR3 is TGTGCCAGCAGTACAGGACGGACTGAAGCTTTCTTT. This codes for CASSTGRTEAFF.

The CDR3 sequence is CASSLELAMSYEQYF. For the CDR3, the DNA is TGCGCCAGCAGCTTGGAACTAGCCATGTCCTACGAGCAGTACTTC. The genes are TRBV5-1 and TRBJ2-7; D is possibly TRBD2 (6 bases). V lost 0 bases and J 1 base, leaving 11 bases between the germline ends. The CDR3 is 15 residues long. The V gene's germline CDR1 is SGHRS and CDR2 YFSETQ.